A selection of T cell receptor beta chains follows, all from one sample in a study of T cells in Graves' hyperthyroidism and ophthalmopathy. TCRdb redid the calling of the multiplex PCR reads with MiXCR, one entry per CDR3 protein. The sample yields 300,000 to 400,000 distinct CDR3 sequences, around a sixth seen once. Input material: blood. The receptor set was obtained from a woman in her forties or fifties with Graves' hyperthyroidism. Both conserved end residues are part of each CDR3. D genes are given only for firm matches. Clone size is not always given. Where it is, it says once, few, many or a class for expanded clones.

cdr3_length,clone_size,d_call,j_call,v_call,cdr3_aa,cdr3_nt
16,NA,NA,TRBJ2-1,TRBV28,CASSTIGQGRYNEQFF,TGTGCCAGCAGTACTATTGGGCAGGGGAGGTACAATGAGCAGTTCTTC
14,many,TRBD1,TRBJ1-6,TRBV30,CAWSPGQGTSPLHF,TGTGCCTGGAGTCCTGGACAGGGTACCTCACCCCTCCACTTT
13,NA,TRBD1,TRBJ2-5,TRBV27,CASRGTGAETQYF,TGTGCCAGCAGAGGGACAGGGGCAGAGACCCAGTACTTC
15,once,NA,TRBJ1-1,TRBV9,CASSAGILLNTEAFF,TGTGCCAGCAGCGCCGGAATTCTTCTGAACACTGAAGCTTTCTTT
16,NA,TRBD1,TRBJ1-2,TRBV11-2,CASSPALDREDYGYTF,TGTGCCAGCAGCCCAGCCCTTGACAGGGAAGACTATGGCTACACCTTC
11,many,NA,TRBJ2-7,TRBV2,CASRAPYEQYF,TGTGCCAGCCGGGCCCCCTACGAGCAGTACTTC
16,few,NA,TRBJ2-2,TRBV2,CASSDLLVMGTGELFF,TGTGCCAGCAGTGATCTCCTGGTAATGGGAACCGGGGAGCTGTTTTTT
13,NA,NA,TRBJ1-4,TRBV2,CASGARGLEKLFF,TGTGCCAGTGGGGCGCGGGGGCTTGAAAAACTGTTTTTT
17,few,TRBD2,TRBJ2-2,TRBV24-1,CATSDSSGRVGTGELFF,TGTGCCACCAGTGATTCTAGCGGGAGAGTCGGAACCGGGGAGCTGTTTTTT
13,few,NA,TRBJ2-7,TRBV19,CASSISVANEQYF,TGTGCCAGTAGTATTTCCGTGGCCAACGAGCAGTACTTC
13,many,TRBD1,TRBJ2-7,TRBV5-1,CASKRDRGYEQYF,TGCGCCAGCAAAAGGGACAGGGGTTACGAGCAGTACTTC
16,few,TRBD2,TRBJ2-1,TRBV5-5,CASSLERGLAGNEQFF,TGTGCCAGCAGCTTAGAGAGGGGACTAGCGGGAAATGAGCAGTTCTTC
14,few,NA,TRBJ1-1,TRBV19,CASSMRHTNTEAFF,TGTGCCAGTAGTATGCGACACACGAACACTGAAGCTTTCTTT
15,few,NA,TRBJ1-3,TRBV7-9,CASSLGPLGGNTIYF,TGTGCCAGCAGCTTAGGCCCCCTGGGAGGAAACACCATATATTTT
13,few,TRBD2,TRBJ2-1,TRBV29-1,CSAGLAGVGEQFF,TGCAGTGCAGGACTAGCGGGAGTGGGTGAGCAGTTCTTC
13,NA,NA,TRBJ2-1,TRBV29-1,CSVAIGGYNEQFF,TGCAGCGTTGCCATCGGGGGTTACAATGAGCAGTTCTTC
17,many,TRBD2,TRBJ2-1,TRBV5-4,CASSLARTSSPHNEQFF,TGTGCCAGCAGCTTGGCCCGGACTAGCTCCCCCCACAATGAGCAGTTCTTC
13,few,NA,TRBJ1-1,TRBV20-1,CSATLMGHNVAFF,TGCAGTGCTACTCTAATGGGGCATAACGTAGCTTTCTTT
15,many,NA,TRBJ1-3,TRBV3-1,CASSQNPRGGNTIYF,TGTGCCAGCAGCCAAAACCCCAGGGGTGGAAACACCATATATTTT
13,many,NA,TRBJ1-1,TRBV5-1,CASSLDFGSEAFF,TGCGCCAGCAGCTTGGATTTCGGCTCTGAAGCTTTCTTT
14,few,NA,TRBJ1-1,TRBV28,CATVPLQTGTEAFF,TGTGCCACCGTTCCCCTTCAAACGGGCACTGAAGCTTTCTTT
17,NA,NA,TRBJ2-7,TRBV7-9,CASSSSPGLHISYEQYF,TGTGCCAGCAGCTCGTCGCCGGGACTCCATATCTCCTACGAGCAGTACTTC
16,NA,NA,TRBJ2-2,TRBV30,CAWSTLPPGDTGELFF,TGTGCCTGGAGTACGTTGCCCCCGGGGGACACCGGGGAGCTGTTTTTT
16,few,NA,TRBJ1-6,TRBV4-1,CASSQEPRSYNSPLHF,TGCGCCAGCAGCCAAGAACCCAGGTCCTATAATTCACCCCTCCACTTT
14,few,NA,TRBJ1-6,TRBV6-1,CASSTDGAQSPLHF,TGTGCCAGCAGTACCGACGGAGCGCAGTCACCCCTCCACTTT
16,NA,NA,TRBJ2-5,TRBV27,CASHDGASPKQQTQYF,TGTGCCAGCCACGACGGGGCATCCCCAAAACAACAGACCCAGTACTTC
16,many,TRBD2,TRBJ2-1,TRBV6-2/TRBV6-3,CASSYPTSGSKNEQFF,TGTGCCAGCAGTTACCCGACTAGCGGGAGTAAAAATGAGCAGTTCTTC
13,few,NA,TRBJ1-3,TRBV12-3/TRBV12-4,CASSQMGGNTIYF,TGTGCCAGCAGCCAAATGGGGGGAAACACCATATATTTT
15,NA,NA,TRBJ1-3,TRBV11-2,CASTATRPSGNTIYF,TGTGCCTCCACAGCGACAAGGCCCTCTGGAAACACCATATATTTT